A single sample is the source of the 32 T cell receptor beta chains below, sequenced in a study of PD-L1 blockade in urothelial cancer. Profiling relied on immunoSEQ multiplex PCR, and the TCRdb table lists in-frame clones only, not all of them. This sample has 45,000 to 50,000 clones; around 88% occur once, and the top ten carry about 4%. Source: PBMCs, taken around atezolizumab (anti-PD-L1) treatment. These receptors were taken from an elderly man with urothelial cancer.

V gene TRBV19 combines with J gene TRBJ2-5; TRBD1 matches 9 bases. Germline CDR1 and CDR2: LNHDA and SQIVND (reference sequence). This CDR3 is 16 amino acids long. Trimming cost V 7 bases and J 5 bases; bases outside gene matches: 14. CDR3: CASNTKFGQGFETQYF. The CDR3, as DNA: TGTGCCAGTAACACAAAATTCGGACAGGGGTTTGAGACCCAGTACTTC.

The CDR3 DNA is TGTGCCATCAGTGAGCCGGGACTAGCGGGACCAGATACGCAGTATTTT. It encodes CAISEPGLAGPDTQYF. V usage is TRBV10-3 and J usage is TRBJ2-3, with TRBD2 matching over 13 bases. V lost 2 bases, J lost 4 bases, and 3 bases stayed unmatched. Germline lookup yields CDR1 ENHRY and CDR2 SYGVKD. CDR3 length equals 16 residues.

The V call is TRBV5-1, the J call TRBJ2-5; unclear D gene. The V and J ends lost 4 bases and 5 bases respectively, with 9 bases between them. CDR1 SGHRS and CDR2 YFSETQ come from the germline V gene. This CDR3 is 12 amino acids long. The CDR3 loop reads CASSPPSETQYF. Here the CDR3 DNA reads TGCGCCAGCAGCCCCCCTTCGGAGACCCAGTACTTC.

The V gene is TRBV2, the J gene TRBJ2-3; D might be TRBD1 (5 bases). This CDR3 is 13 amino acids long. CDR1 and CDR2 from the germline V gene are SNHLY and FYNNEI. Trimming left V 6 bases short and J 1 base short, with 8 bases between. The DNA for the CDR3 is TGTGCCAGCAGGGGGCCGGGCACAGATACGCAGTATTTT. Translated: CASRGPGTDTQYF.

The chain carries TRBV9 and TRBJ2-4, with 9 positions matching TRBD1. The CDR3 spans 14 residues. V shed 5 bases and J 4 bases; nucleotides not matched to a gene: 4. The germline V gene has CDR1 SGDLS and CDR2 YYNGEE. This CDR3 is CASSAGTGKNIQYF. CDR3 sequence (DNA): TGTGCCAGCAGTGCCGGGACAGGGAAAAACATTCAGTACTTC.

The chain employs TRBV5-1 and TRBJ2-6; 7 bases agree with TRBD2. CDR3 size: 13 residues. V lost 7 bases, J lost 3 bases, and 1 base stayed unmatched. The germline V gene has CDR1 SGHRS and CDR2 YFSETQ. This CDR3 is CASGGGGANVLTF. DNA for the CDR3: TGCGCCAGCGGGGGGGGTGGGGCCAACGTCCTGACTTTC. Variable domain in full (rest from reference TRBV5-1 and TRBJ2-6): KAGVTQTPRYLIKTRGQQVTLSCSPISGHRSVSWYQQTPGQGLQFLFEYFSETQRNKGNFPGRFSGRQFSNSRSEMNVSTLELGDSALYLCASGGGGANVLTFGAGSRLTVL.

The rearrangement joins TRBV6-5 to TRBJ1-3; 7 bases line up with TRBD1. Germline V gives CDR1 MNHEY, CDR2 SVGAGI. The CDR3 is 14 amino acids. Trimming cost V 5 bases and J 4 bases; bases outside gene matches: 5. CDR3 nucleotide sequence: TGTGCCAGCAGTATCAGGGGGGTCGGAAACACCATATATTTT. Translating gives CASSIRGVGNTIYF.

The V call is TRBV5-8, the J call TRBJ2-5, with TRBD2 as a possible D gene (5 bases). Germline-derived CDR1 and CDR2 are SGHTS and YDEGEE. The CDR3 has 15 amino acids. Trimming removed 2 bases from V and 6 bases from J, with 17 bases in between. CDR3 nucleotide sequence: TGTGCCAGCAGCTTAGTCCGGGGTGGGTTGAAGACCCAGTACTTC. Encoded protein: CASSLVRGGLKTQYF.

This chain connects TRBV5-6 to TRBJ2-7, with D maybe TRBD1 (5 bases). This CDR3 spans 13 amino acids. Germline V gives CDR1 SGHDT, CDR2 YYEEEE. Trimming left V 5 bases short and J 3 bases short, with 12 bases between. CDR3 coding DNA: TGTGCCAGCAGTCAGGGCAGAAACTACGAGCAGTACTTC. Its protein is CASSQGRNYEQYF.

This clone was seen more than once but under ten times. In nucleotides, the CDR3 is TGTGCCAGCAGTTCGAACAGCTACGAGCAGTACTTC. Translation gives CASSSNSYEQYF. V usage is TRBV27 and J usage is TRBJ2-7; D is ambiguous. Germline V gene sequence: CDR1 MNHEY, CDR2 SMNVEV (reference sequence). Deletions cut 4 bases from V and 3 bases from J, with 7 bases between. CDR3 size: 12 residues.

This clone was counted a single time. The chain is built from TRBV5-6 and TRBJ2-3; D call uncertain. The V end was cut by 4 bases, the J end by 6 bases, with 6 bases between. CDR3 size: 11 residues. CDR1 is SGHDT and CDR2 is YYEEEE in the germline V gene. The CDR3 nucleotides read TGTGCCAGCAGCCTCGGGGATACGCAGTATTTT. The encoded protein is CASSLGDTQYF.

CDR3 protein: CASSKTDRVTGELFF. Here the CDR3 DNA reads TGCGCCAGCAGCAAGACAGACAGGGTCACCGGGGAGCTGTTTTTT. The chain is built from TRBV5-1 and TRBJ2-2; 7 bases map to TRBD1. CDR3 length: 15 residues. J was trimmed by 4 bases and V by 4 bases; bases with no gene match: 7. Germline V lookup: CDR1 SGHRS, CDR2 YFSETQ.

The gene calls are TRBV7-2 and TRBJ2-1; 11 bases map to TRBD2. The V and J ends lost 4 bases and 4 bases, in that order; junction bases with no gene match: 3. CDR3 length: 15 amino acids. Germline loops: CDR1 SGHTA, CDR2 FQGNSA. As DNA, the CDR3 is TGTGCCAGCAGCTCCACTAGCGGGGGATACAATGAGCAGTTCTTC. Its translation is CASSSTSGGYNEQFF.

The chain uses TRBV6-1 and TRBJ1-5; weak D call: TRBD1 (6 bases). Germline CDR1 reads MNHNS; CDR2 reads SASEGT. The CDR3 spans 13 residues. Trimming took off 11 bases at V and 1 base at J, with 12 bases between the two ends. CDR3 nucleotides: TGTGCCGTAAAAGACAGGAGCAATCAGCCCCAGCATTTT. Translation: CAVKDRSNQPQHF.

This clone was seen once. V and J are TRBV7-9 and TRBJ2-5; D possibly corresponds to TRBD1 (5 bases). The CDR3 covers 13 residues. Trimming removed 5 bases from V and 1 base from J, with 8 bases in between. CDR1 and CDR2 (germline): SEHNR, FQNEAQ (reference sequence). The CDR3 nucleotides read TGTGCCAGCAGCCGACAGAGCCAAGAGACCCAGTACTTC. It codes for CASSRQSQETQYF.

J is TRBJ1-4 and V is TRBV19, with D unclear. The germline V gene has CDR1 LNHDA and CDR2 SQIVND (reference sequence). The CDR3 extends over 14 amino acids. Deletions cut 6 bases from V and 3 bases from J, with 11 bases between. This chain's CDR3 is CASRLMGPNEKLFF. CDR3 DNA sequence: TGTGCCAGTAGGTTAATGGGCCCTAATGAAAAACTGTTTTTT.

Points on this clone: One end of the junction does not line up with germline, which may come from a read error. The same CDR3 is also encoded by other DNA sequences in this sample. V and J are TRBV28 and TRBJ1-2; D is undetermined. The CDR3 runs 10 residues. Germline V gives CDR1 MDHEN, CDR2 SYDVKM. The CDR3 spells CASENYGYTF. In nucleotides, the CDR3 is TGTGCCAGCGAGAACTATGGTTACACCTTC.

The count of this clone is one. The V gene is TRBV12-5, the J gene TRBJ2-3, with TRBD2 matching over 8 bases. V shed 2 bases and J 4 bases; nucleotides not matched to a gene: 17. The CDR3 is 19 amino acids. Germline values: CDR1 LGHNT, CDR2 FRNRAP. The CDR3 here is CASGLNKFGGDHIADTQYF. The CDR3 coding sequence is TGTGCTAGTGGTTTGAATAAGTTCGGGGGGGATCATATCGCAGATACGCAGTATTTT.

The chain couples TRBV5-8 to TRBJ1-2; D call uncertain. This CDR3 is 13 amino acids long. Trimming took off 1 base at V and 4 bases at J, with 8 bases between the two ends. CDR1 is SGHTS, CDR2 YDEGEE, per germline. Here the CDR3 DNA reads TGTGCCAGCAGCTTGCCAGACACCTATGGCTACACCTTC. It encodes CASSLPDTYGYTF. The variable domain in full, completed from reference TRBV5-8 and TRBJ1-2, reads EAGVTQSPTHLIKTRGQQATLRCSPISGHTSVYWYQQALGLGLQFLLWYDEGEERNRGNFPPRFSGRQFPNYSSELNVNALELEDSALYLCASSLPDTYGYTFGSGTRLTVV.

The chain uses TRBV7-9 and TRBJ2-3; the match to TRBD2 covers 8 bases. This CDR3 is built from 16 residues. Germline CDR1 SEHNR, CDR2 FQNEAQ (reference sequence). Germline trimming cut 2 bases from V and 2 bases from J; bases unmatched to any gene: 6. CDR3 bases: TGTGCCAGCAGCTTACCTACTAGCGGAACCACAGATACGCAGTATTTT. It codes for CASSLPTSGTTDTQYF.

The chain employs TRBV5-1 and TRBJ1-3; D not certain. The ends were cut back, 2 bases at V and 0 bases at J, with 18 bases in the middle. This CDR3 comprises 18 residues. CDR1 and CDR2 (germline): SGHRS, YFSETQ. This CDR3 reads CASSFINGGISSGNTIYF. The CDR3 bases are TGCGCCAGCAGCTTCATTAACGGAGGTATAAGCTCTGGAAACACCATATATTTT. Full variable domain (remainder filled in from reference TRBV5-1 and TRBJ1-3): KAGVTQTPRYLIKTRGQQVTLSCSPISGHRSVSWYQQTPGQGLQFLFEYFSETQRNKGNFPGRFSGRQFSNSRSEMNVSTLELGDSALYLCASSFINGGISSGNTIYFGEGSWLTVV.

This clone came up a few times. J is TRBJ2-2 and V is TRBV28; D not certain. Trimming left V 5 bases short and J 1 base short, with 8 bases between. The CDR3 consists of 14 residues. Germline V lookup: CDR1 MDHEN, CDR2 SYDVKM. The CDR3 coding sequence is TGTGCCAGCAGTAGGAGCAGGAACACCGGGGAGCTGTTTTTT. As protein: CASSRSRNTGELFF.

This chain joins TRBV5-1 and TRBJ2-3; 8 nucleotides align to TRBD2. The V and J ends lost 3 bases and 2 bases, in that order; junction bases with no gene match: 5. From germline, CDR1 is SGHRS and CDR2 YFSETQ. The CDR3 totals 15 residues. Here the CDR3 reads CASSSGTRDTDTQYF. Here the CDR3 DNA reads TGCGCCAGCAGCTCCGGGACTAGAGACACAGATACGCAGTATTTT.

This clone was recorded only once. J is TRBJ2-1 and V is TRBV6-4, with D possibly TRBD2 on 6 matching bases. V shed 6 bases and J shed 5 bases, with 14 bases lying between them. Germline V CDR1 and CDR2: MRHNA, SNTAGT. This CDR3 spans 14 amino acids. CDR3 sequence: CASSLWEENNEQFF. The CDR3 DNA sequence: TGTGCCAGCAGCCTCTGGGAGGAAAACAATGAGCAGTTCTTC.

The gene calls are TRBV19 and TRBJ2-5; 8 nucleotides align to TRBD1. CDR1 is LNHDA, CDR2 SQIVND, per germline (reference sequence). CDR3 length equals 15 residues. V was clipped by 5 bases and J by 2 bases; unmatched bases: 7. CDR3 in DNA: TGTGCCAGTAGTTCAGGACAGGGCCTTCAAGAGACCCAGTACTTC. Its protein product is CASSSGQGLQETQYF.

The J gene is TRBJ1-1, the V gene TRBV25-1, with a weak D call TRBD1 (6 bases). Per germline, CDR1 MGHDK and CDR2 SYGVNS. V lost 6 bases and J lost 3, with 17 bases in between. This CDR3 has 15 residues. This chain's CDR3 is CASRGQAASYTEAFF. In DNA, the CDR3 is TGTGCCAGCAGGGGACAAGCCGCGAGTTACACTGAAGCTTTCTTT.

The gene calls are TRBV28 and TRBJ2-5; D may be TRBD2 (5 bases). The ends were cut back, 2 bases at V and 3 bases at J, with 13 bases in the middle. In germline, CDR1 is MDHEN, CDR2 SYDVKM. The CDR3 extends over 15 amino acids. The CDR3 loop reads CASSLSGQRKETQYF. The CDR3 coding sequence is TGTGCCAGCAGTTTAAGCGGCCAGCGGAAAGAGACCCAGTACTTC.

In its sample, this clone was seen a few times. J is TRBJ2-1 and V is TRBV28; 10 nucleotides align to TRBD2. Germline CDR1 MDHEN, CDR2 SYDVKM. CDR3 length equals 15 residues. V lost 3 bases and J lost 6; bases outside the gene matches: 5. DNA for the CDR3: TGTGCCAGCAGTTTGGTACTAGCGGGGCGCAATGAGCAGTTCTTC. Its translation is CASSLVLAGRNEQFF.

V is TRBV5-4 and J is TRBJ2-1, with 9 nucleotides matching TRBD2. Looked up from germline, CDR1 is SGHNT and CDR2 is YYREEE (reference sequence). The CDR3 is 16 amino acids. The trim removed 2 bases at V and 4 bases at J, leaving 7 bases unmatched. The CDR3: CASSFGGGGSYNEQFF. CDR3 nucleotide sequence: TGTGCCAGCAGCTTCGGCGGGGGGGGATCTTACAATGAGCAGTTCTTC.

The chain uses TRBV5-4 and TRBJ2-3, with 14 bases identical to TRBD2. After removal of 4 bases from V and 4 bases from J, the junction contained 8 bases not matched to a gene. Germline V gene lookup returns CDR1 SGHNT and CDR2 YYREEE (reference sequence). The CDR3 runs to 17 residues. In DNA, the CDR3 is TGTGCCAGCAGCCCGGGACTAGCGGGAGCCGGGGCAGATACGCAGTATTTT. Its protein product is CASSPGLAGAGADTQYF.

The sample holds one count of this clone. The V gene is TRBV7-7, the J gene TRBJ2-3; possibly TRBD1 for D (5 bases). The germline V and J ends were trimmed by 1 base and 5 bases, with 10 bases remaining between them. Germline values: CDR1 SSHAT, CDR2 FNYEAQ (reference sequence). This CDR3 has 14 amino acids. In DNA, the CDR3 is TGTGCCAGCAGCTTAGGACAGAAGGGAGATACGCAGTATTTT. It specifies CASSLGQKGDTQYF.

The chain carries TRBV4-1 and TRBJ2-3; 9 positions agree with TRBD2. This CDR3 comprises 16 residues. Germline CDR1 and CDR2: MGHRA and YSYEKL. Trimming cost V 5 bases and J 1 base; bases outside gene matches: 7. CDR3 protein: CASSTRTSARTDTQYF. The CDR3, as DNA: TGCGCCAGCAGCACCCGGACTAGCGCCCGCACAGATACGCAGTATTTT.